The 29 T cell receptor beta chains listed next were all sequenced from one sample in a study of spatial heterogeneity in lung cancer. Study-level findings and limits: Counts that tracked tumor mutation counts were those of expanded intratumoral alpha and beta TCRs.

These receptors are not linked to any known antigen. TCRdb re-called the 5' RACE reads through MiXCR, storing one row per CDR3 protein. The table shows 7,500 or so distinct CDR3 sequences, with 11% to 15% occurring only once. Time point: sample taken at primary tumor resection. Here the sequenced sample was lung tumor tissue, taken at surgery. Receptors originate from a female donor with early-stage non-small cell lung cancer.

This clonotype is labeled medium-sized. Because this beta chain is a stray read in a library intended to capture alpha chains, its abundance should not be given much weight. The CDR3 spells CSASRPNQPQHF. The CDR3 DNA sequence: TGCAGTGCCTCCAGACCTAATCAGCCCCAGCATTTT. The chain combines TRBV20-1 with TRBJ1-5, with D unclear. The CDR3 spans 12 residues. V was trimmed by 6 bases and J by 4 bases, leaving 10 bases between them. Germline V gives CDR1 DFQATT, CDR2 SNEGSKA (reference sequence).

About this clonotype itself: This beta chain represents an off-target read in a library built for alpha chains; its size is of limited meaning. CDR3 residues: CSVSPGAEAFF. CDR3 bases: TGCAGCGTATCGCCGGGCGCTGAAGCTTTCTTT. The chain couples TRBV29-1 to TRBJ1-1, with no clear D. Germline CDR1 reads SQVTM; CDR2 reads ANQGSEA. This CDR3 comprises 11 residues. V was shortened by 6 bases and J by 6 bases, with 11 bases between the two germline ends.

In this sample, this clonotype turned up many times. This beta chain turned up in a library designed for alpha chains; as an off-target read, its abundance says little. The chain recombines TRBV11-2 with TRBJ2-3; D is ambiguous. CDR1 is SGHAT and CDR2 is FQNNGV in the germline V gene. Trimming took 2 bases from V and 2 from J, leaving 11 bases between them. The length of the CDR3 is 15 residues. The CDR3 region is CASSLTRPVTDTQYF. The CDR3, as DNA: TGTGCCAGCAGCTTAACCCGACCCGTCACAGATACGCAGTATTTT.

This clonotype is medium-sized within its sample. This beta chain slipped into a library made for alpha chains as a stray read, so its size is not meaningful. V usage is TRBV28 and J usage is TRBJ2-6, with D hard to call. This CDR3 contains 14 residues. CDR1 MDHEN and CDR2 SYDVKM come from the germline V gene. The V and J ends lost 7 bases and 0 bases respectively, with 7 bases between them. CDR3 in amino acids: CASTDPSGANVLTF. The CDR3 coding sequence is TGTGCCAGCACAGACCCCTCTGGGGCCAACGTCCTGACTTTC. Supplemented by reference TRBV28 and TRBJ2-6, the full variable domain reads DVKVTQSSRYLVKRTGEKVFLECVQDMDHENMFWYRQDPGLGLRLIYFSYDVKMKEKGDIPEGYSVSREKKERFSLILESASTNQTSMYLCASTDPSGANVLTFGAGSRLTVL.

This clonotype is deemed medium-sized. The library was designed around alpha chains, so this beta chain is a stray read whose abundance carries little weight. The J gene is TRBJ1-1, the V gene TRBV2; D not certain. Trimming took 3 bases from V and 7 from J, leaving 3 bases between them. Per germline, CDR1 SNHLY and CDR2 FYNNEI. The CDR3 is made up of 10 amino acids. CDR3 loop: CASSDSEAFF. In nucleotides, the CDR3 is TGTGCCAGCAGTGACAGTGAAGCTTTCTTT.

Ten or more counts support this clonotype. This beta chain came through as a stray read in a library set up for alpha chains, and its size says little. V and J are TRBV4-2 and TRBJ1-5, with D possibly matching TRBD1 (6 bases). Germline-derived CDR1 and CDR2 are LGHNA and YNFKEQ. V gave up 6 bases and J gave up 4 bases, with 13 bases separating them. The CDR3 is made up of 14 amino acids. CDR3 region: CASSRDKRNQPQHF. The DNA of the CDR3 is TGTGCCAGCAGTCGGGACAAACGAAATCAGCCCCAGCATTTT.

Many counts were recorded for this clonotype. Little can be read into the size of this beta chain, an off-target read in a library designed for alpha chains. This chain uses TRBV5-1 with TRBJ2-7; D unclear. This CDR3 is 13 amino acids long. V was shortened by 1 base and J by 3 bases, with 8 bases between the two germline ends. Germline loops: CDR1 SGHRS, CDR2 YFSETQ. The DNA of the CDR3 is TGCGCCAGCAGCTTGTATGCCGGCTACGAGCAGTACTTC. Amino acids: CASSLYAGYEQYF. Based on the CDR3 plus reference TRBV5-1 and TRBJ2-7, the full variable domain is KAGVTQTPRYLIKTRGQQVTLSCSPISGHRSVSWYQQTPGQGLQFLFEYFSETQRNKGNFPGRFSGRQFSNSRSEMNVSTLELGDSALYLCASSLYAGYEQYFGPGTRLTVT.

Points on this clonotype: Because this beta chain is a stray read in a library intended to capture alpha chains, its abundance should not be given much weight. The chain has TRBV28 and TRBJ1-1; D remains ambiguous. The CDR3 is 15 amino acids. Trimming took 1 base from V and 3 from J, leaving 12 bases between them. The germline CDR1 and CDR2 sequences are MDHEN and SYDVKM. CDR3 coding DNA: TGTGCCAGCAGTTTATTCGAGAGAGGACACACTGAAGCTTTCTTT. Encoded protein: CASSLFERGHTEAFF.

By share, this clonotype counts as medium-sized (0.01 to 0.1%). The library was prepared for alpha chains; this beta chain is a stray read, so its frequency means little. The CDR3 region is CASSLARDRAGSQFF. DNA for the CDR3: TGTGCCAGCAGCTTAGCGCGGGACCGTGCGGGGTCGCAGTTCTTC. This chain uses TRBV7-2 with TRBJ2-1; maybe TRBD2 (6 bases). Germline lookup yields CDR1 SGHTA and CDR2 FQGNSA. The CDR3 sequence is 15 residues long. The germline V and J ends were trimmed by 0 bases and 12 bases, with 18 bases remaining between them.

This clonotype ranks as medium-sized. This beta chain is a stray read from a library made for alpha chains; its abundance is not meaningful. The chain is built from TRBV5-5 and TRBJ2-2; D may correspond to TRBD1 or TRBD2 (5 bases each). Germline V gene sequence: CDR1 SGHKS, CDR2 YYEKEE (reference sequence). Between the trimmed V and J ends, which lost 3 bases and 6 bases, there was a span of 30 bases. The CDR3 is 20 residues long. The CDR3 region is CASSWPPDRLGRLVAGELFF. Written as DNA, the CDR3 is TGTGCCAGCAGCTGGCCCCCCGACAGACTGGGACGCCTCGTCGCCGGGGAGCTGTTTTTT. Full variable domain (rest looked up from reference TRBV5-5 and TRBJ2-2): DAGVTQSPTHLIKTRGQQVTLRCSPISGHKSVSWYQQVLGQGPQFIFQYYEKEERGRGNFPDRFSARQFPNYSSELNVNALLLGDSALYLCASSWPPDRLGRLVAGELFFGEGSRLTVL.

This clonotype showed up many times. The size of this beta chain means little, since it is a stray read in a library made for alpha chains. The chain links TRBV6-6 to TRBJ2-6; tentatively, D is TRBD2 (5 bases). V gave up 7 bases and J gave up 1 base, with 8 bases separating them. The CDR3 spans 14 residues. Germline loops: CDR1 MNHNY, CDR2 SVGAGI (reference sequence). The CDR3 DNA reads as TGTGCCAGCACCGAGGGATCTGGGGCCAACGTCCTGACTTTC. Residues: CASTEGSGANVLTF.

This clonotype is medium-sized (0.01 to 0.1%) by share. This beta chain came through as a stray read in a library set up for alpha chains, and its size says little. V usage is TRBV5-1 and J usage is TRBJ2-7, with 8 bases identical to TRBD2. With 0 bases clipped from V and 4 bases from J, the junction kept 6 bases outside the gene matches. This CDR3 has 15 residues. Germline V gene sequence: CDR1 SGHRS, CDR2 YFSETQ. CDR3 DNA: TGCGCCAGCAGCTTGGAGGGACTAGGATCGTACGAGCAGTACTTC. Translated: CASSLEGLGSYEQYF. Full variable domain (remainder filled in from reference TRBV5-1 and TRBJ2-7): KAGVTQTPRYLIKTRGQQVTLSCSPISGHRSVSWYQQTPGQGLQFLFEYFSETQRNKGNFPGRFSGRQFSNSRSEMNVSTLELGDSALYLCASSLEGLGSYEQYFGPGTRLTVT.

This clonotype was detected a few times. Because the library targeted alpha chains, this beta chain is an off-target read whose size means little. The V gene is TRBV29-1, the J gene TRBJ1-1; TRBD1 is a possible D gene (5 bases). Trimming removed 7 bases from V and 8 bases from J, with 11 bases in between. There are 10 residues in the CDR3. The germline V gene encodes CDR1 SQVTM and CDR2 ANQGSEA. In DNA form, the CDR3 reads TGCAGCGGTCTTTGGGGCGAAGCTTTCTTT. This translates into CSGLWGEAFF.

This clonotype came up once. Since the library was made to target alpha chains, this beta chain is a stray read and its abundance is not meaningful. This chain joins TRBV12-3 or TRBV12-4 and TRBJ2-5; D perhaps matches TRBD2 (6 bases). Trimming pared 6 bases from V and 4 bases from J, leaving 21 bases between. The CDR3 has 16 residues. CDR3 residues: CASSPGGPGVGETQYF. CDR3 in DNA: TGTGCCAGCAGCCCCGGGGGACCGGGAGTGGGAGAGACCCAGTACTTC.

As regards this clonotype: The size of this beta chain means little, since it is a stray read in a library made for alpha chains. The V call is TRBV20-1, the J call TRBJ2-4, with 7 bases that match TRBD1. J lost 0 bases, V lost 0 bases, and 11 bases had no gene match. From germline, CDR1 is DFQATT and CDR2 SNEGSKA (reference sequence). This CDR3 is 18 amino acids long. The DNA of the CDR3 is TGCAGTGCTAGAGACCGGGACAGTCGGGCTCTAGCCAAAAACATTCAGTACTTC. This translates into CSARDRDSRALAKNIQYF.

This clonotype is termed medium-sized. Found in a library prepared for alpha chains, this beta chain is an off-target read, and its abundance has little meaning. The chain combines TRBV20-1 with TRBJ1-6; D is unresolved. V shed 3 bases and J shed 2 bases, with 8 bases lying between them. CDR3 length: 14 amino acids. From germline, CDR1 is DFQATT and CDR2 SNEGSKA (reference sequence). The CDR3 protein is CSARERTYNSPLHF. The CDR3, as DNA: TGCAGTGCTAGGGAGAGGACCTATAATTCACCCCTCCACTTT.

This clonotype was recorded many times. This beta chain is an off-target read within a library intended for alpha chains, so its frequency means little. The V and J genes are TRBV20-1 and TRBJ2-7, with TRBD1 identical over 8 bases. Trimming removed 2 bases from V and 3 bases from J; junction bases left unmatched: 9. The V gene's germline CDR1 is DFQATT and CDR2 SNEGSKA (reference sequence). The CDR3 length is 15 residues. CDR3 sequence (DNA): TGCAGTGCTAGAACAGGGACAGGCCTGCGCTACGAGCAGTACTTC. Translation: CSARTGTGLRYEQYF.

Sample share makes this clonotype medium-sized (0.01 to 0.1%). This beta chain is a stray sequence in a library constructed for alpha chains; its clone size is not meaningful. The chain has TRBV7-2 and TRBJ1-5; tentative D call: TRBD1 (5 bases). Germline V gives CDR1 SGHTA, CDR2 FQGNSA. The CDR3 is 16 amino acids. V was clipped by 5 bases and J by 3 bases, with 17 bases between them. CDR3: CASSPMGGALNQPQHF. The CDR3 coding sequence is TGTGCCAGCAGCCCAATGGGGGGAGCACTCAATCAGCCCCAGCATTTT.

This clonotype was detected ten times or more. The size of this beta chain means little, since it is a stray read in a library made for alpha chains. The chain recombines TRBV6-1 with TRBJ1-3; D is undetermined. Trimming removed 6 bases at V and 2 bases at J, with 8 bases between. The CDR3 has 13 amino acids. The germline gives CDR1 MNHNS, CDR2 SASEGT. The CDR3 region is CASRATTGNTIYF. For the CDR3, the DNA is TGTGCCAGCAGGGCCACTACTGGAAACACCATATATTTT.

This clonotype was recorded once. This beta chain is a stray read from a library made for alpha chains; its abundance is not meaningful. The V and J genes are TRBV6-2 or TRBV6-3 and TRBJ2-7, with 9 positions matching TRBD2. After removal of 0 bases from V and 3 bases from J, the junction contained 3 bases not matched to a gene. The CDR3 spans 15 residues. CDR1 and CDR2 (germline): MNHEY, SVGEGT. Here the CDR3 DNA reads TGTGCCAGCAGTTACTCAGCGGGAGGCCACTACGAGCAGTACTTC. It encodes CASSYSAGGHYEQYF.

This clonotype qualifies as medium-sized. Since the library was made to target alpha chains, this beta chain is a stray read and its abundance is not meaningful. In DNA, the CDR3 is TGCGCCAGCAGCAAGGGACTAGCGGGGGGACCAGCCCTCCCCGGGGAGCTGTTTTTT. This codes for CASSKGLAGGPALPGELFF. V is TRBV4-1 and J is TRBJ2-2, with TRBD2 identical over 15 bases. After removal of 5 bases from V and 6 bases from J, the junction contained 13 bases not matched to a gene. Germline CDR1 reads MGHRA; CDR2 reads YSYEKL. This CDR3 has 19 residues.

This clonotype was picked up many times. For a library built for alpha chains, this beta chain is a stray read; little rests on its size. This chain links TRBV2 with TRBJ1-5; 8 bases match TRBD1. Germline trimming cut 4 bases from V and 5 bases from J; bases unmatched to any gene: 10. The V gene's germline CDR1 is SNHLY and CDR2 FYNNEI. CDR3 length equals 16 residues. DNA for the CDR3: TGTGCCAGCAGTGTCCTCAGGACAGGGCGCGATCAGCCCCAGCATTTT. Translating gives CASSVLRTGRDQPQHF.

This clonotype appeared many times. The library was designed around alpha chains, so this beta chain is a stray read whose abundance carries little weight. This chain connects TRBV19 to TRBJ2-2; 8 positions agree with TRBD1. CDR1 is LNHDA, CDR2 SQIVND, per germline (reference sequence). Germline trimming cut 7 bases from V and 1 base from J; bases unmatched to any gene: 8. This CDR3 comprises 16 residues. CDR3 protein: CASTPRDRLNTGELFF. CDR3 nucleotides: TGTGCCAGTACTCCACGGGACAGGCTGAACACCGGGGAGCTGTTTTTT.

This clonotype qualifies as medium-sized (0.01 to 0.1%). This beta chain is off target for a library built for alpha chains, so its abundance means little. The rearrangement uses TRBV4-2 and TRBJ1-2, with 10 positions matching TRBD1. J lost 5 bases, V lost 4 bases, and 4 bases had no gene match. This CDR3 has 14 residues. The germline gives CDR1 LGHNA, CDR2 YNFKEQ. The CDR3 DNA follows: TGTGCCAGCAGCCCGGACAGGGGGTGGTATGGCTACACCTTC. It translates to CASSPDRGWYGYTF.

Judged by abundance, this clonotype is medium-sized (0.01 to 0.1%). This beta chain represents an off-target read in a library built for alpha chains; its size is of limited meaning. The chain joins TRBV5-4 to TRBJ2-1; no reliable D call. Trimming cost V 4 bases and J 9 bases, with 11 bases left between them. This CDR3 has 12 amino acids. The germline CDR1 and CDR2 sequences are SGHNT and YYREEE (reference sequence). The CDR3 here is CASSGDAGEQFF. In DNA, the CDR3 is TGTGCCAGCAGCGGGGATGCAGGTGAGCAGTTCTTC.

Concerning this clonotype itself: Since the library was made to target alpha chains, this beta chain is a stray read and its abundance is not meaningful. The rearrangement links TRBV7-9 to TRBJ1-1; tentatively, D is TRBD1 (6 bases). The CDR3 runs 12 residues. CDR1 SEHNR and CDR2 FQNEAQ come from the germline V gene (reference sequence). The V and J ends lost 6 bases and 7 bases respectively, with 12 bases between them. The CDR3 nucleotides read TGTGCCAGCAGATCTACAGGGCTTGAAGCTTTCTTT. Amino acid sequence: CASRSTGLEAFF.

This clonotype is medium-sized by share. Within a library made for alpha chains, this beta chain is off target, and its count is uninformative. The rearrangement links TRBV9 to TRBJ2-7; D not resolved. The CDR3 loop spans 15 amino acids. Germline CDR1 is SGDLS and CDR2 is YYNGEE. The V end lost 0 bases, the J end lost 1 base, and 11 bases lay between the germline ends. The DNA for the CDR3 is TGTGCCAGCAGCGTAGGTTTAGACGTATCCTACGAGCAGTACTTC. Translation: CASSVGLDVSYEQYF.

Comment on this clonotype: This beta chain is off target for a library built for alpha chains, so its abundance means little. The gene calls are TRBV7-9 and TRBJ1-1, with D tentatively TRBD1 (5 bases). The V end lost 1 base, the J end lost 10 bases, and 10 bases lay between the germline ends. Per the germline V gene, CDR1 is SEHNR and CDR2 is FQNEAQ (reference sequence). The CDR3 is 12 residues long. For the CDR3, the DNA is TGTGCCAGCAGCTTAGTCGGGGCTATAGCTTTCTTT. Translating it yields CASSLVGAIAFF.

This clonotype was observed many times. This beta chain lies outside the target of a library built for alpha chains; its clone size means little. This chain joins TRBV7-2 and TRBJ2-3; 7 bases align to TRBD2. J was trimmed by 0 bases and V by 3 bases; bases with no gene match: 12. This CDR3 spans 18 amino acids. The germline CDR1 and CDR2 sequences are SGHTA and FQGNSA. The CDR3 sequence is CASSFPWSGAASTDTQYF. CDR3 DNA: TGTGCCAGCAGCTTCCCCTGGAGCGGGGCTGCTAGCACAGATACGCAGTATTTT. The whole variable domain, remainder taken from reference TRBV7-2 and TRBJ2-3, is GAGVSQSPSNKVTEKGKDVELRCDPISGHTALYWYRQSLGQGLEFLIYFQGNSAPDKSGLPSDRFSAERTGGSVSTLTIQRTQQEDSAVYLCASSFPWSGAASTDTQYFGPGTRLTVL.